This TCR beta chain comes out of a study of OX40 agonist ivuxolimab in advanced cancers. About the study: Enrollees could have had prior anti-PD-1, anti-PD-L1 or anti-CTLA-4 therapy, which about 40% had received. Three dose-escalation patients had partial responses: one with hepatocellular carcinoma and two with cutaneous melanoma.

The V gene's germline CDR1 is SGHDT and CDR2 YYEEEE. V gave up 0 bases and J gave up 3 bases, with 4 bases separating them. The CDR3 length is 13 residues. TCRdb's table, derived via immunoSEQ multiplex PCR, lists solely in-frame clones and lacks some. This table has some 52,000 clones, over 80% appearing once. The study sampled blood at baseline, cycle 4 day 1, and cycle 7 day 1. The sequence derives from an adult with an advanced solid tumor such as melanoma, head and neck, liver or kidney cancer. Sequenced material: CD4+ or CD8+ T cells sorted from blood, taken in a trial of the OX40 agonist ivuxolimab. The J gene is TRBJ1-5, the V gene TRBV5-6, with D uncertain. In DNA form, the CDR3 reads TGTGCCAGCAGCTTGGGTGACAATCAGCCCCAGCATTTT. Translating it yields CASSLGDNQPQHF.